The entry below describes one TCR beta chain. Its antigen is unidentified. The read stops 3 residues short of the end of the CDR3; the missing end is completed from the germline J gene. J lost 6 bases, V lost 5 bases, and 8 bases had no gene match. Germline CDR1 LNHDA, CDR2 SQIVND (reference sequence). The length of the CDR3 is 14 residues. The protocol was immunoSEQ multiplex PCR, while the TCRdb copy is restricted to in-frame clones and leaves out a portion. The repertoire consists of more than 20,000 clones, none detected only once. These data are taken from a study of T cell clonality in common variable immunodeficiency. Regarding the study as a whole: In common variable immunodeficiency, TCR beta chains reportedly carried fewer deletions and N-nucleotide insertions.

Diagnosis required reduced IgG, IgA and/or IgM with specific antibody deficiency. The V gene is TRBV19, the J gene TRBJ1-2; 8 nucleotides match TRBD1. The source is a human donor with common variable immunodeficiency. Sequencing was done on a sample of peripheral blood mononuclear cells. The CDR3 spells CASSLRDRYDGYTF. CDR3 DNA, as far as it was read: TGTGCCAGTAGTCTCCGGGACAGGTACGATGGC.